This record looks at one TCR beta chain sequence and its context. Its matching antigen is unknown. This sample was taken from a study of graft-versus-host responses after intestinal transplantation. Measured with immunoSEQ multiplex PCR; TCRdb has only the in-frame clones, and not every one. The sample records tens of thousands of clones, around 90% being singletons. Per the germline V gene, CDR1 is LGHNA and CDR2 is YNFKEQ. This CDR3 contains 15 residues. V lost 2 bases, J lost 4 bases, and 12 bases lay in between. The receptor's source is a human donor who was the organ donor for an intestinal transplant. Sequences were derived from unstimulated CD4+ T cells sorted from spleen or lymph node cells, sampled before transplant. The chain recombines TRBV4-2 with TRBJ2-1; D may be TRBD2 (5 bases). CDR3 residues: CASSQRTLDYNEQFF. DNA of the CDR3: TGTGCCAGCAGCCAAAGGACTTTAGATTACAATGAGCAGTTCTTC.